Detailed here is one T cell receptor beta chain. Its antigen is unidentified. CDR3 length: 12 residues. With V trimmed by 6 bases and J by 10 bases, 5 bases remained unmatched. This sample is part of a study of blood T cells in healthy people across ages. Overall study findings and caveats: Strong correlation was found linking TCR beta diversity to naive T cell percentage. The authors considered diversity estimates from one million T cells to be underestimates. Among long-lived donors, naive CD4+ cells were more numerous and diversity higher than in aged donors.

For the second PCR, which ran for 7 to 11 cycles, a sample-barcoded 5' primer and a J-beta primer mix were used. A template-switch adaptor containing 12 random nucleotides labeled each cDNA molecule. TCRdb re-called the 5' RACE reads through MiXCR, storing one row per CDR3 protein. Among over 950,000 distinct CDR3 sequences listed, 30% to 40% were seen once. The V and J genes are TRBV12-3 or TRBV12-4 and TRBJ1-1, with 10 bases lining up with TRBD1. This receptor was identified in a man aged 18 to 30 in good health. The sequenced sample was blood. CDR3 amino acids: CASSLGQGRAFF. The DNA of the CDR3 is TGTGCCAGCAGCCTGGGACAGGGGCGAGCTTTCTTT.